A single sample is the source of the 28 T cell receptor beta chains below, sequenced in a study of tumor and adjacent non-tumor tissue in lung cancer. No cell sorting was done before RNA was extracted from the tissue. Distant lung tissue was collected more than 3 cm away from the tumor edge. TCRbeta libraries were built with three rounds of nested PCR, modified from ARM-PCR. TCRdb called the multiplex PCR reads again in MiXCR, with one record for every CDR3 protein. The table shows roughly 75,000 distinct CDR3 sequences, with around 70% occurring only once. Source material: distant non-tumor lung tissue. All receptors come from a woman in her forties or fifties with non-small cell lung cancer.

Here the CDR3 reads CASSTSGRSTDTQYF. The CDR3 nucleotides read TGTGCCAGTAGCACTAGCGGAAGGAGCACAGATACGCAGTATTTT. The genes are TRBV11-2 and TRBJ2-3; 8 bases align to TRBD2. This CDR3 is built from 15 residues. CDR1 and CDR2 from the germline V gene are SGHAT and FQNNGV. The V gene end was trimmed by 9 bases and the J gene end by 0 bases; junction bases not matched to a gene: 8.

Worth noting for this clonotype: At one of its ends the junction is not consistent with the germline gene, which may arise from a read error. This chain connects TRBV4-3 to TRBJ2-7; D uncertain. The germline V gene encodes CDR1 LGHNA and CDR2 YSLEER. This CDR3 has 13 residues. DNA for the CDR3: TGCGCCAGCAGCCAAGAGTGGGCAAACGAGCAGCATTTC. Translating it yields CASSQEWANEQHF.

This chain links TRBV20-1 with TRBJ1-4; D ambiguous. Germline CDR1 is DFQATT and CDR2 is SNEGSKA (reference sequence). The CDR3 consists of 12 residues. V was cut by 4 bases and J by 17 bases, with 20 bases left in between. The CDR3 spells CSANVRNEKPFF. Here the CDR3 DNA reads TGCAGTGCTAACGTCCGAAATGAAAAACCCTTTTTT.

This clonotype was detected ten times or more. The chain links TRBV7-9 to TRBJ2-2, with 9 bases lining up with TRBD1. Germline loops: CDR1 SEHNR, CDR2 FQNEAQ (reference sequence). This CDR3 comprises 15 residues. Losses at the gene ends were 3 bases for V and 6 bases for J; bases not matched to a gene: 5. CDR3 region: CASSFTGGRSGELFF. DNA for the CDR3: TGTGCCAGCAGCTTTACAGGGGGCAGGTCCGGGGAGCTGTTTTTT.

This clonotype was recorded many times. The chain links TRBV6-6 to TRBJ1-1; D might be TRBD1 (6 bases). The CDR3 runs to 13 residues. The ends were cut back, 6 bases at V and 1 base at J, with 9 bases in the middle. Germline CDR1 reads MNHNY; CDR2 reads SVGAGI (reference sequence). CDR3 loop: CASRPTGNTEAFF. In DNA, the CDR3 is TGTGCCAGCAGACCGACAGGGAACACTGAAGCTTTCTTT.

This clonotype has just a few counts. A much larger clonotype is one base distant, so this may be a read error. The CDR3 DNA reads as TGCAGCGTTGGTGGCAGGGGTCACAATCAGCCCCATCATTTT. It encodes CSVGGRGHNQPHHF. This chain connects TRBV29-1 to TRBJ1-5; D perhaps matches TRBD1 (6 bases). The germline gives CDR1 SQVTM, CDR2 ANQGSEA. This CDR3 is built from 14 residues. Full variable domain (missing parts from reference TRBV29-1 and TRBJ1-5): SAVISQKPSRDICQRGTSLTIQCQVDSQVTMMFWYRQQPGQSLTLIATANQGSEATYESGFVIDKFPISRPNLTFSTLTVSNMSPEDSSIYLCSVGGRGHNQPHHFGDGTRLSIL.

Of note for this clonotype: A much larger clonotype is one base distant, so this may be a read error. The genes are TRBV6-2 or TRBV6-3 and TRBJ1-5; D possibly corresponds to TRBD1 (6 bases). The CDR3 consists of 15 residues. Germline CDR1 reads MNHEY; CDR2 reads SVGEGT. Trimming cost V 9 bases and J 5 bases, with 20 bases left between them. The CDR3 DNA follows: TGTGCCAGTGCGAGCCGGGGACACGGTTATCAGCCCCAGCATTTT. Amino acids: CASASRGHGYQPQHF.

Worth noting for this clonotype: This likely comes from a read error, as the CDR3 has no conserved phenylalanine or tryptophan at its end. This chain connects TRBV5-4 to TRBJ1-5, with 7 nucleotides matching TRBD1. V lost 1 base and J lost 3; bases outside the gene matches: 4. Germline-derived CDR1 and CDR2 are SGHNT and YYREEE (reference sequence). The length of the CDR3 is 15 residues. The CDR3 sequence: CASSLQGTDNQPQHL. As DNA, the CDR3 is TGTGCCAGCAGCTTGCAGGGGACAGACAATCAGCCCCAGCATCTT.

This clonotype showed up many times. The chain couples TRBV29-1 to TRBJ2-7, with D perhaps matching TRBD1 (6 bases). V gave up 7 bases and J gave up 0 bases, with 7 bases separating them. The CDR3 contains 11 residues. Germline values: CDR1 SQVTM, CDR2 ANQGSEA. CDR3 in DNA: TGCAGCGCAGGGGACTCCTACGAGCAGTACTTC. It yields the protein CSAGDSYEQYF.

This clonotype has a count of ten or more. CDR3 region: CASSLASGGLNEQFF. The CDR3 DNA sequence: TGTGCCAGCAGCTTAGCTAGCGGAGGTTTGAATGAGCAGTTCTTC. This chain connects TRBV7-2 to TRBJ2-1, with a tentative D call TRBD2 (6 bases). Trimming took 0 bases from V and 7 from J, leaving 13 bases between them. Looked up from germline, CDR1 is SGHTA and CDR2 is FQGNSA. CDR3 length: 15 residues.

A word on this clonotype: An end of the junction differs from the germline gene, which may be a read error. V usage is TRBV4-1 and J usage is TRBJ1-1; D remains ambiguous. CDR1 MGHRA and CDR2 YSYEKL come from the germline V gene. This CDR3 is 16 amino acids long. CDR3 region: CASSQDLYMVGTGAFF. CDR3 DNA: TGCGCAAGCAGCCAAGATCTCTATATGGTCGGCACTGGAGCTTTCTTT.

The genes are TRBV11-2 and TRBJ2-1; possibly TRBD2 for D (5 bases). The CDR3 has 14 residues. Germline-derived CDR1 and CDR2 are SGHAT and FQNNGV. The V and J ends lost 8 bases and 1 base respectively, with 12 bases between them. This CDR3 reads CASLGGSSYNEQFF. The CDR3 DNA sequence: TGTGCCAGCTTAGGTGGGAGTTCCTACAATGAGCAGTTCTTC.

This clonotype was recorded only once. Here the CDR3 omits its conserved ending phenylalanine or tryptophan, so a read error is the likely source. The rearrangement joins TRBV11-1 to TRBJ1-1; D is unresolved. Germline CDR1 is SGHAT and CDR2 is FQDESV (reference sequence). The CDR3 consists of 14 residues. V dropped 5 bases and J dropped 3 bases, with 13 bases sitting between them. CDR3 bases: TGTGCCAGCAGCCTTGGACTGGTGTACACTGAAGCTTTCCTT. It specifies CASSLGLVYTEAFL.

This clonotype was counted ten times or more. The CDR3 DNA is TGTGCCATCAGCCGACTAGCGGGAGCGGTCTACGAGCAGTACTTC. Protein: CAISRLAGAVYEQYF. J is TRBJ2-7 and V is TRBV10-3; 12 bases map to TRBD2. Trimming removed 6 bases from V and 3 bases from J; junction bases left unmatched: 6. CDR3 size: 15 residues. Looked up from germline, CDR1 is ENHRY and CDR2 is SYGVKD.

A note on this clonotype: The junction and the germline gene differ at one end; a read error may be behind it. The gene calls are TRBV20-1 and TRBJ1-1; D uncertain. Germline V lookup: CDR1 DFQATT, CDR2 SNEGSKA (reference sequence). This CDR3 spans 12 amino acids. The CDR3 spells CNARDGQFEAFF. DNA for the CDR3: TGCAATGCTAGAGATGGGCAATTTGAAGCTTTCTTT.

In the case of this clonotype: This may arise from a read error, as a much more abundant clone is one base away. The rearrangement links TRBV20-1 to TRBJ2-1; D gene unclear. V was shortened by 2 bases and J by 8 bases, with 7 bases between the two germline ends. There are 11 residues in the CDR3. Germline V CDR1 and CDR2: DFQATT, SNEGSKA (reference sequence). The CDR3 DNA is TGCAGTGCTAGACGGTACGATGAGCAGTTCTTC. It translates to CSARRYDEQFF.

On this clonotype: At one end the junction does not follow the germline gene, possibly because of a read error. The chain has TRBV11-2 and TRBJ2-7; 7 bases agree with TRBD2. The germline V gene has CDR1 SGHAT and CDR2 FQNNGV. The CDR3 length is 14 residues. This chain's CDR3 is CASSLLVGGYEQNF. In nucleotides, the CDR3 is TGTGCCAGCAGCTTACTAGTGGGAGGGTACGAGCAGAATTTC. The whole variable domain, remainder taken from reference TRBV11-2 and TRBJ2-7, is EAGVAQSPRYKIIEKRQSVAFWCNPISGHATLYWYQQILGQGPKLLIQFQNNGVVDDSQLPKDRFSAERLKGVDSTLKIQPAKLEDSAVYLCASSLLVGGYEQNFGPGTRLTVT.

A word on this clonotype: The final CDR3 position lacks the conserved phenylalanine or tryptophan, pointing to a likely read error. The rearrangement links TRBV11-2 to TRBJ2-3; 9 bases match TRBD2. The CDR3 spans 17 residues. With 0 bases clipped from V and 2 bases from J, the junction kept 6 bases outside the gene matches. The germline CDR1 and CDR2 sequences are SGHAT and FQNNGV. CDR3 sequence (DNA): TGTGCCAGCAGCTTAGAAGGGGGACTAGCCTTCACAGATACGCAGTATCTT. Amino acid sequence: CASSLEGGLAFTDTQYL.

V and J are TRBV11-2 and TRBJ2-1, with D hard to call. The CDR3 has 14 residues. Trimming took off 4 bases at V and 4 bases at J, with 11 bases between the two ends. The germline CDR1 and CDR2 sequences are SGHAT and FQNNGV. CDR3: CASSYLVQYNEQFF. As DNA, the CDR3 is TGTGCCAGCAGCTACCTAGTTCAATACAATGAGCAGTTCTTC.

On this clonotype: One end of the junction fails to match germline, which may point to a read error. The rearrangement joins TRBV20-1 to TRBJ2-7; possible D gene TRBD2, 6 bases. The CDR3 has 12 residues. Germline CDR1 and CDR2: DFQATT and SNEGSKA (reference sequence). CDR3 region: CSAGGINYDQYF. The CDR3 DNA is TGCAGTGCCGGAGGGATCAACTACGATCAGTACTTC.

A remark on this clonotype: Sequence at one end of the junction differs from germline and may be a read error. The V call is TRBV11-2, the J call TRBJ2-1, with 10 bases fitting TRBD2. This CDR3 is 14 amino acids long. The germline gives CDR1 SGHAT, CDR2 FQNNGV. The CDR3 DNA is TGTGCCAGCAGCATGGATCCTAGCGGGAGAACTCCGGTCTTC. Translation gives CASSMDPSGRTPVF.

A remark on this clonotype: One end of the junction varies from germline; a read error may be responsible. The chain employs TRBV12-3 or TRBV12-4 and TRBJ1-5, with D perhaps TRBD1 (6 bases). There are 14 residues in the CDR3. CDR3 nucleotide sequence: TGTGCCAGCAGTGATAGAGGGGGAAATCAGCCCCAGCGTTTT. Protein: CASSDRGGNQPQRF.

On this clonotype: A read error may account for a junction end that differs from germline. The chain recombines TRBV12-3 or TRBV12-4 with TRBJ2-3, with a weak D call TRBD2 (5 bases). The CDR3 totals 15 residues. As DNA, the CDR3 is TGTGTCAGCAGCCAACCGACTACAAGCACAGATACGCAGTATTTT. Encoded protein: CVSSQPTTSTDTQYF.

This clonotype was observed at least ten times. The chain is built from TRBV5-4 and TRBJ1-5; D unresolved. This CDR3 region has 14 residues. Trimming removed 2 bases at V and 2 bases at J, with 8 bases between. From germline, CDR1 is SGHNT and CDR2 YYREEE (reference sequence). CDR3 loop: CASSLMGGNQPQHF. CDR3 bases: TGTGCCAGCAGCTTAATGGGAGGCAATCAGCCCCAGCATTTT.

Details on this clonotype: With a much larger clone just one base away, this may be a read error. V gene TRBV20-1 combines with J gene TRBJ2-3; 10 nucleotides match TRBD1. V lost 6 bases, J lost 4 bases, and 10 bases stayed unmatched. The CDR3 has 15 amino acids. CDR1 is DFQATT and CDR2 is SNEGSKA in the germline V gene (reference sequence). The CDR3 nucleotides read TGCAGTGCGGCAATGACAGGGGGCAGGGCAGATACGCAGTATTTT. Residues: CSAAMTGGRADTQYF.

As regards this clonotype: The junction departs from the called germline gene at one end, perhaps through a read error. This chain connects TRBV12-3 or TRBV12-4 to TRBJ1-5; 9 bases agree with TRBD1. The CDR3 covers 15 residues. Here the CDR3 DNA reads TGTACCAGCATCGAGGACAGGGGAGGAGATCAGCCCCAGCATTTT. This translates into CTSIEDRGGDQPQHF.

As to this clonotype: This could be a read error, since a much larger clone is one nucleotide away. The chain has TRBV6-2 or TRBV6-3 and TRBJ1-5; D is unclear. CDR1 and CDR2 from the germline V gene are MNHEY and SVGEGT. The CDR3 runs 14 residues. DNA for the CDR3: TGTGCCAGCAGTTACGATGGCAGCGGGAAGCCCCAGCAATTT. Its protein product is CASSYDGSGKPQQF.

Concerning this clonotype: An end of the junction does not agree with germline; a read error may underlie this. For the CDR3, the DNA is TGTGCCAGCAGCCTAGACAACAACATTGAGCAGTTCTTC. This codes for CASSLDNNIEQFF. The chain couples TRBV11-2 to TRBJ2-1; D not resolved. This CDR3 comprises 13 residues. Germline assignment: CDR1 SGHAT and CDR2 FQNNGV.